This is a list of T cell receptor beta chains from one sample in a study of blood T cell repertoires in COVID-19. The table came from immunoSEQ multiplex PCR; TCRdb's copy has only in-frame clones and leaves some out. Here the sample spans 55,000 to 70,000 clones, 80% to 90% being singletons. The sample was peripheral blood. All receptors derive from a man in his 60s with acute or convalescent COVID-19. The CDR3 runs from the conserved cysteine through the conserved F or W. D genes are given only for firm matches. Size is omitted from some rows. Given values are once, few, many or a class for expanded clones.

D: -
J: TRBJ1-3
size: -
V: TRBV18
CDR3: CASSASVGPSGNTIYF
DNA: TGTGCCAGCTCAGCATCGGTGGGGCCCTCTGGAAACACCATATATTTT

D: TRBD1
J: TRBJ2-5
size: many
V: TRBV30
CDR3: CAWSSRGTGWEETQYF
DNA: TGTGCCTGGAGTTCCCGGGGGACAGGGTGGGAAGAGACCCAGTACTTC

D: -
J: TRBJ1-1
size: -
V: TRBV28
CDR3: CASSKEGSEAFF
DNA: TGTGCCAGCAGCAAAGAGGGCAGTGAAGCTTTCTTT

D: -
J: TRBJ1-5
size: -
V: TRBV11-2
CDR3: CASSLVTGVGNQPQHF
DNA: TGTGCCAGCAGCTTAGTTACAGGCGTGGGCAATCAGCCCCAGCATTTT

D: -
J: TRBJ2-7
size: -
V: TRBV18
CDR3: CASSLSSYEQYF
DNA: TGTGCCAGCTCCCTCAGCTCCTACGAGCAGTACTTC

D: -
J: TRBJ1-2
size: -
V: TRBV10-3
CDR3: CAISDRQPNYGYTF
DNA: TGTGCCATCAGTGACCGACAGCCTAACTATGGCTACACCTTC

D: TRBD1
J: TRBJ1-1
size: -
V: TRBV5-1
CDR3: CASSLGAGTGGYAFF
DNA: TGCGCCAGCAGCTTGGGTGCCGGGACAGGGGGTTACGCTTTCTTT

D: -
J: TRBJ1-4
size: once
V: TRBV5-1
CDR3: CASSSDPAMANEKLFF
DNA: TGCGCCAGCAGCTCCGATCCAGCGATGGCTAATGAAAAACTGTTTTTT

D: TRBD1
J: TRBJ1-2
size: few
V: TRBV6-5
CDR3: CASSLQGSDGYTF
DNA: TGTGCCAGCAGCTTACAGGGGTCCGATGGCTACACCTTC

D: TRBD2
J: TRBJ2-1
size: once
V: TRBV30
CDR3: CAWSSAGLAGGEQFF
DNA: TGTGCCTGGAGTTCAGCGGGACTAGCGGGAGGTGAGCAGTTCTTC

D: TRBD2
J: TRBJ2-7
size: few
V: TRBV27
CDR3: CASSQGLAGKKDSYEQYF
DNA: TGTGCCAGCAGTCAGGGACTAGCGGGAAAAAAAGACTCCTACGAGCAGTACTTC

D: -
J: TRBJ2-7
size: -
V: TRBV7-2
CDR3: CASSLTGEAYEQYF
DNA: TGTGCCAGCAGCTTAACCGGGGAGGCCTACGAGCAGTACTTC

D: TRBD2
J: TRBJ2-1
size: -
V: TRBV7-2
CDR3: CASRIAGGPHEQFF
DNA: TGTGCCAGCAGAATAGCGGGGGGGCCCCATGAGCAGTTCTTC

D: -
J: TRBJ2-4
size: -
V: TRBV12-3/TRBV12-4
CDR3: CASSSGQIQYF
DNA: TGTGCCAGCAGTTCAGGACAGATTCAGTACTTC

D: -
J: TRBJ2-1
size: -
V: TRBV7-2
CDR3: CASSLTSLDNEQFF
DNA: TGTGCCAGCAGCCTTACTAGTTTGGACAATGAGCAGTTCTTC

D: TRBD1
J: TRBJ2-5
size: -
V: TRBV11-3
CDR3: CASSPSSPGTGTDQETQYF
DNA: TGTGCCAGCAGCCCAAGTAGCCCCGGGACAGGAACAGATCAAGAGACCCAGTACTTC

D: TRBD1
J: TRBJ1-6
size: -
V: TRBV5-6
CDR3: CASSLGTGRTTNNSPLHF
DNA: TGTGCCAGCAGCCTCGGGACAGGGCGGACGACGAATAATTCACCCCTCCACTTT

D: -
J: TRBJ2-1
size: -
V: TRBV19
CDR3: CASSIGRQLIYNEQFF
DNA: TGTGCCAGTAGTATAGGCCGACAGCTTATCTACAATGAGCAGTTCTTC

D: TRBD1
J: TRBJ1-4
size: -
V: TRBV20-1
CDR3: CSATTGEKLFF
DNA: TGCAGTGCCACGACAGGGGAAAAACTGTTTTTT

D: -
J: TRBJ1-1
size: -
V: TRBV7-2
CDR3: CASSLGWANTEAFF
DNA: TGTGCCAGCAGCTTAGGGTGGGCGAACACTGAAGCTTTCTTT

D: TRBD2
J: TRBJ2-5
size: -
V: TRBV5-4
CDR3: CASSPWTSGGPETQYF
DNA: TGTGCCAGCAGCCCCTGGACTAGCGGGGGGCCAGAGACCCAGTACTTC

D: TRBD1
J: TRBJ1-2
size: -
V: TRBV13
CDR3: CASSLTGANYGYTF
DNA: TGTGCCAGCAGCTTGACAGGGGCGAACTATGGCTACACTTTC

D: TRBD1
J: TRBJ1-4
size: -
V: TRBV7-9
CDR3: CASSVDRVNEKLFF
DNA: TGTGCCAGCAGCGTAGACAGGGTTAATGAAAAACTGTTTTTT

D: TRBD1
J: TRBJ1-3
size: -
V: TRBV30
CDR3: CAWSRDRGRRVSGNTIYF
DNA: TGTGCCTGGAGCCGGGACAGGGGGCGCCGGGTCTCTGGAAACACCATATATTTT

D: -
J: TRBJ1-2
size: -
V: TRBV5-4
CDR3: CASSRLLSNYGYTF
DNA: TGTGCCAGCAGTCGGTTGCTTTCTAACTATGGCTACACCTTC

D: TRBD2
J: TRBJ2-3
size: -
V: TRBV4-1
CDR3: CASSQDGAGVSTDTQYF
DNA: TGCGCCAGCAGCCAAGATGGAGCGGGGGTGAGCACAGATACGCAGTATTTT

D: TRBD1
J: TRBJ1-5
size: -
V: TRBV7-9
CDR3: CASNLDRTVNQPQHF
DNA: TGTGCCAGCAACCTGGACAGGACCGTCAATCAGCCCCAGCATTTT

D: -
J: TRBJ1-5
size: once
V: TRBV19
CDR3: CASDDGGRRGNQPQHF
DNA: TGTGCCAGTGACGACGGCGGGAGAAGGGGCAATCAGCCCCAGCATTTT

D: TRBD2
J: TRBJ2-1
size: -
V: TRBV19
CDR3: CASSVARTSVDEQFF
DNA: TGTGCCAGTAGTGTCGCCCGGACTAGTGTCGATGAGCAGTTCTTC